This T cell receptor beta chain was identified during a study of cytomegalovirus exposure and HLA in healthy donors. Study in general: In a later analysis, the approximately 120 validation repertoires were reported to have used the same platform as the approximately 700 first-cohort repertoires.

This clone was seen a few times. Antigen: not known. The approximately 120-subject validation cohort, separate from the roughly 670-subject first cohort, included the donors. Unmatched junction bases numbered 8, after V lost 10 bases and J lost 3 bases. Germline-derived CDR1 and CDR2 are SEHNR and FQNEAQ (reference sequence). This CDR3 is 13 amino acids long. Produced via immunoSEQ multiplex PCR; TCRdb's table is partial and in-frame only. The data hold 100,000 to 150,000 clones, with about 88% observed a single time. Study-wide results and limits: Rare TCR sequences predominated, though certain public TCRs were found in many donors.

The origin of this receptor is a woman under 30 in good health and CMV-seronegative. This sequence joins TRBV7-9 and TRBJ1-1; 7 bases agree with TRBD1. Sequencing used PBMCs. Written as DNA, the CDR3 is TGTGCCACCAACAACAGGGGCGACACTGAAGCTTTCTTT. This sequence encodes CATNNRGDTEAFF.